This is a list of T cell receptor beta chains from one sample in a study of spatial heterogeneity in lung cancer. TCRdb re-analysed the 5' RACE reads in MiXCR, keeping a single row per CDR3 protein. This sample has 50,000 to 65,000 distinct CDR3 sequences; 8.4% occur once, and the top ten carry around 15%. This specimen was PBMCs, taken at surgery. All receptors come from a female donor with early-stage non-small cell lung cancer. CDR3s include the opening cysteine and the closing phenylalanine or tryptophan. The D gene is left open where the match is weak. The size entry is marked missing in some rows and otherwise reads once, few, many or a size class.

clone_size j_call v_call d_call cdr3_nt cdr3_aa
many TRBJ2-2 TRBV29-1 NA TGCAGCGTTGAGGCGGTGAACGCGAACACCGGGGAGCTGTTTTTT CSVEAVNANTGELFF
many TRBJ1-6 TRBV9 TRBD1 TGTGCCAGCAGCGTAGACCAGGGGGGCTATAATTCACCCCTCCACTTT CASSVDQGGYNSPLHF
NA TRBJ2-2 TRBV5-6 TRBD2 TGTGCCAGCAGCTCGCTCCTAGCGGGAGAGCGGACCGGGGAGCTGTTTTTT CASSSLLAGERTGELFF
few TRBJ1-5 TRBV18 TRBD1 TGTGCCAGCTCAGAAGACAGGGGATCTCAGCCCCAGCATTTT CASSEDRGSQPQHF
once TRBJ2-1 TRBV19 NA TGTGCCAGTAGTAACCGAAATGAGCAGTTCTTC CASSNRNEQFF
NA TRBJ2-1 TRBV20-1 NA TGCAGTGCTCGTAGGGACGGGAGCTCCTACAATGAGCAGTTCTTC CSARRDGSSYNEQFF
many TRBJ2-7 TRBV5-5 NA TGTGCCAGCAGCTTGGATACAGGGAACTACGAGCAGTACTTC CASSLDTGNYEQYF
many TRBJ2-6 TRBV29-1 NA TGCAGCGTGGCGGGCGACGTTTCCGGGGCCAACGTCCTGACTTTC CSVAGDVSGANVLTF
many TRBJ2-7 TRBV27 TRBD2 TGTGCCAGCAGTTTCACTAGCGGCTACGAGCAGTACTTC CASSFTSGYEQYF
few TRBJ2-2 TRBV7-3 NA TGTGCCAGCAGGAAGGACACCGGGGAGCTGTTTTTT CASRKDTGELFF
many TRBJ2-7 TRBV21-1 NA TGTGCCAGCATCTCCGACAAAGGGACAGGGGGGTACGAGCAGTACTTC CASISDKGTGGYEQYF
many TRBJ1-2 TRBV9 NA TGTGCCAGCAGCGGGGGAATAGGCGGCTACACCTTC CASSGGIGGYTF
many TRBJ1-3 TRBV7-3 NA TGTGCCAGCAGCGCCACCCCAGGGGCTGGAAACACCATATATTTT CASSATPGAGNTIYF
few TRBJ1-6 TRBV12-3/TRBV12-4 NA TGTGCCAGCAGTAATAGCGATTCGGGTTCACCCCTCCACTTT CASSNSDSGSPLHF
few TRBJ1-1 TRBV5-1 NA TGCGCCAGCAGCTTGGCCGGATTACCAAACACTGAAGCTTTCTTT CASSLAGLPNTEAFF
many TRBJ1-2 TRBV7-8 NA TGTGCCAGCAGCCCCAACCGAGTCCCAACGATTGCTAACTATGGCTACACCTTC CASSPNRVPTIANYGYTF
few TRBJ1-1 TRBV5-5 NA TGTGCCAGCAGCGGCTACGTTAACACTGAAGCTTTCTTT CASSGYVNTEAFF
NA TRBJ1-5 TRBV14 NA TGTGCCAGCAGCCAAGACGGGGGGAGCAATCAGCCCCAGCATTTT CASSQDGGSNQPQHF
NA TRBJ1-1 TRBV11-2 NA TGTGCCAGCAGAAATGTACTTGAAGCTTTCTTT CASRNVLEAFF
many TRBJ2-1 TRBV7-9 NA TGTGCCAGCAGCTTAGTATCCTACAATGAGCAGTTCTTC CASSLVSYNEQFF
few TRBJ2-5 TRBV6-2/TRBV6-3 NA TGTGCCAGCAGCGACACCAGGGGAACCGGAGAGACCCAGTACTTC CASSDTRGTGETQYF
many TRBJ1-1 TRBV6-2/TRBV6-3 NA TGTGCCAGCACCCAGGGGACTGAAGCTTTCTTT CASTQGTEAFF
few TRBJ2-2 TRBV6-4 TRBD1 TGTGCCAGCAGAGCCGGGACAGGGACCGGGGAGCTGTTTTTT CASRAGTGTGELFF
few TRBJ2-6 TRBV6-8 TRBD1 TGTGCCAGCAGAGAGACAGGGATGCCCCACTCTGGGGCCAACGTCCTGACTTTC CASRETGMPHSGANVLTF
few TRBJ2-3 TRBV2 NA TGTGCCAGCAGTGACCGGTGGTCAGGGCCAGATACGCAGTATTTT CASSDRWSGPDTQYF
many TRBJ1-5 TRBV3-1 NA TGTGCCAGCAGCCAAGTATACGGGGGCAATCAGCCCCAGCATTTT CASSQVYGGNQPQHF
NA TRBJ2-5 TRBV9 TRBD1 TGTGCCAGCAGCGTAGAGGCGACAGGGGGCGCGGTAACCCAGTACTTC CASSVEATGGAVTQYF
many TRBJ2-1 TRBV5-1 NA TGCGCCAGCAGCTTGTTACAGCGGTCCTCCTACAATGAGCAGTTCTTC CASSLLQRSSYNEQFF
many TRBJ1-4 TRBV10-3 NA TGTGCCATCAGTCCGGGAGGACAAACTAATGAAAAACTGTTTTTT CAISPGGQTNEKLFF
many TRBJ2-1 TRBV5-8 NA TGTGCCAGCAGCTTGACCCAGGGGTCCTACAATGAGCAGTTCTTC CASSLTQGSYNEQFF
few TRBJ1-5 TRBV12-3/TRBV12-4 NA TGTGCCAGCAGTTTAGTGGGGCAACGGAATCAGCCCCAGCATTTT CASSLVGQRNQPQHF
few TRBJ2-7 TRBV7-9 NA TGTGCCAGCAGCTTATTGGGGAACTACGAGCAGTACTTC CASSLLGNYEQYF
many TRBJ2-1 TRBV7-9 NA TGTGCCAGCAGCTTTGATAACGGAGAGCAGTTCTTC CASSFDNGEQFF
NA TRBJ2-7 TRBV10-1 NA TGCGCCAGCAGTGAGTCGGCGGACAAGACGTACTTC CASSESADKTYF
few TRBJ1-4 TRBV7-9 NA TGTGCCAGCAGCGCATCAGGAGGGGAAAAACTGTTTTTT CASSASGGEKLFF
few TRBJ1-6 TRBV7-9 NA TGTGCCAGCAGCTTAGCTTTGTCGTACACTCTCGGGGATAATTCACCCCTCCACTTT CASSLALSYTLGDNSPLHF
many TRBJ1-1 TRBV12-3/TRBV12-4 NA TGTGCCAGCCTCCCGGACGGTCTGAACACTGAAGCTTTCTTT CASLPDGLNTEAFF
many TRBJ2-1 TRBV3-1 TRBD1 TGTGCCAGCAGCCAAGGGGGACAGGGTGGTACTAGCGAGCAGTTCTTC CASSQGGQGGTSEQFF
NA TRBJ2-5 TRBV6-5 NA TGTGCCAGCAGTTATAAGGGGAGGACCCAAGAGACCCAGTACTTC CASSYKGRTQETQYF
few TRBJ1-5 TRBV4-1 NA TGCGCCAGCAGCCCCGAAGCCGGAAGTGCTCAGCCCCAGCATTTT CASSPEAGSAQPQHF
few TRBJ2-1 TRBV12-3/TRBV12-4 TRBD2 TGTGCCAGCAGATTTAGGTCCCTCCTAGCGGGAGGTATCAATGAGCAGTTCTTC CASRFRSLLAGGINEQFF
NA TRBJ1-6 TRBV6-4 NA TGTGCCAGCAGTCCAGAACTCCGGAGCTCCTATAATTCACCCCTCCACTTT CASSPELRSSYNSPLHF
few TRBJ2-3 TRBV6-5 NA TGTGCCAGCAGTGCCCGGGATCCGGGAAGCACAGATACGCAGTATTTT CASSARDPGSTDTQYF
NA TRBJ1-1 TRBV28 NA TGTGCCAGCAGTTTTCGGACAGCGAACACTGAAGCTTTCTTT CASSFRTANTEAFF
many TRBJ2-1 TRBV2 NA TGTGCCAGCAGTGAGGACAGTGTGAGCAATGAGCAGTTCTTC CASSEDSVSNEQFF
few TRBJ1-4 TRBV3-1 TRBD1 TGTGCCAGCAGCCAAGACCGGGACAGGGGTGAAAAACTGTTTTTT CASSQDRDRGEKLFF
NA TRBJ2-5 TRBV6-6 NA TGTGCCAGCAGTTACGGTCGGGTCAGGGGTAAAGAGACCCAGTACTTC CASSYGRVRGKETQYF
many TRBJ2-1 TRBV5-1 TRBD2 TGCGCCAGCAGCTCCCGGACTAGCGGGGGGGCCGGTGAGCAGTTCTTC CASSSRTSGGAGEQFF
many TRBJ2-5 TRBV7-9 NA TGTGCCAGCAGTCGGAGCTGGGATTCGCAAGAGACCCAGTACTTC CASSRSWDSQETQYF
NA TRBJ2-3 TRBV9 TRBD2 TGTGCCAGCAGCGTAGGGGGGGGACCCACAGATACGCAGTATTTT CASSVGGGPTDTQYF
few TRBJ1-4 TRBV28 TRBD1 TGTGCCAGCAGTCCACCCCCGGGACAGGGGGCCTTAACTAATGAAAAACTGTTTTTT CASSPPPGQGALTNEKLFF
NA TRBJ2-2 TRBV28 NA TGTGCCAGCAGTGCACTTAGGGGTCGGGCCGGGGAGCTGTTTTTT CASSALRGRAGELFF
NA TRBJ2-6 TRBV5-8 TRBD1 TGTGCCAGCAGCCCCGTACAGGGGGCCATGGGAGGGGCCAACGTCCTGACTTTC CASSPVQGAMGGANVLTF